This is a list of T cell receptor beta chains from one sample in a study of OX40 agonist ivuxolimab in advanced cancers. The assay was immunoSEQ multiplex PCR, and TCRdb's table has in-frame clones only and misses some. Seen here are roughly 11,000 clones, more than 60% observed once, and the top ten hold 15% to 20%. Sequencing was performed on CD4+ or CD8+ T cells sorted from blood, taken in a trial of the OX40 agonist ivuxolimab. The receptors stem from an adult with an advanced solid tumor such as melanoma, head and neck, liver or kidney cancer. Both conserved end residues are part of each CDR3. Fields, in order: D gene, J gene, clone size, V gene, CDR3 DNA, CDR3 protein. A D gene is named only where the DNA matches it firmly. Clone size is not always given. Where it is, it says once, few, many or a class for expanded clones.

TRBD1,TRBJ2-7,-,TRBV5-6,TGTGCCAGCAGCTTAGACCGGGACAGGGTCTCCTACGAGCAGTACTTC,CASSLDRDRVSYEQYF
TRBD2,TRBJ2-3,-,TRBV27,TGTGCCAGCAGTTTCTCGGGACTAGCGGGGGACACTAGAGGCACAGATACGCAGTATTTT,CASSFSGLAGDTRGTDTQYF
-,TRBJ1-4,medium-sized,TRBV4-1,TGCGCCAGCAGCCAAGATTTGGATTTGGGTTATGAAAAACTGTTTTTT,CASSQDLDLGYEKLFF
-,TRBJ2-5,-,TRBV27,TGTGCCAGCAGTTTTCAGGGTGCAGAGACCCAGTACTTC,CASSFQGAETQYF
TRBD1,TRBJ2-7,-,TRBV14,TGTGCCAGCAGCCAAGCAGGACAGGCCTACGAGCAGTACTTC,CASSQAGQAYEQYF
-,TRBJ2-7,-,TRBV6-1,TGTGCCAGCAATGGGGGGCGGTCCTACGAGCAGTACTTC,CASNGGRSYEQYF
TRBD1,TRBJ1-3,-,TRBV4-1,TGCGCCAGCAGCGGACAGGGTGCCGGAAACACCATATATTTT,CASSGQGAGNTIYF
-,TRBJ2-1,-,TRBV7-2,TGTGCCAGCAGCTTCCAGGGGGGGCCCTACAATGAGCAGTTCTTC,CASSFQGGPYNEQFF
TRBD1,TRBJ2-5,-,TRBV10-1,TGCGCCAGCAGTGAGAAGGGACAGGGCCGGGAGACCCAGTACTTC,CASSEKGQGRETQYF
-,TRBJ1-1,-,TRBV5-1,TGCGCCAGCAGCCCGGGGGGTGTATTCACTGAAGCTTTCTTT,CASSPGGVFTEAFF
-,TRBJ1-5,-,TRBV27,TGTGCCAGCAGTTTATCGATGGCAGGGACTATTAGCAATCAGCCCCAGCATTTT,CASSLSMAGTISNQPQHF
TRBD1,TRBJ2-6,-,TRBV15,TGTGCCACCACGGACAGGGCCAGCTCTGGGGCCAACGTCCTGACTTTC,CATTDRASSGANVLTF
TRBD2,TRBJ2-3,-,TRBV7-9,TGTGCCAACTCCTTGACGCTAGCGGGCACAGATACGCAGTATTTT,CANSLTLAGTDTQYF
-,TRBJ2-7,-,TRBV14,TGTGCCAGCAGCCCCGACAGGCACCGCGAGCAGTACTTC,CASSPDRHREQYF
-,TRBJ1-1,-,TRBV29-1,TGCAGCGTTGAAGAATATCCAGGGGTAGAAGCTTTCTTT,CSVEEYPGVEAFF
-,TRBJ2-7,-,TRBV5-1,TGCGCCAGCAGCATTCAGGACGCCTCGGGGGACGAGCAGTACTTC,CASSIQDASGDEQYF
-,TRBJ2-3,-,TRBV7-9,TGTGCCAGCAGCCAAAGCACAGATACGCAGTATTTT,CASSQSTDTQYF
-,TRBJ1-2,-,TRBV19,TGTGCCAGTAGGGAGGGGAGCTTCGATGGCTACACCTTC,CASREGSFDGYTF
-,TRBJ2-7,-,TRBV12-1,TGTGCCAGCAGCCCCCAAGCGGGTATCTACGAGCAGTACTTC,CASSPQAGIYEQYF
-,TRBJ2-5,-,TRBV9,TGTGCCAGCAGCGTAGCTGGGATAGGAGAGACCCAGTACTTC,CASSVAGIGETQYF
-,TRBJ2-7,-,TRBV27,TGTGCCAGCATGGGGTGGGACCGCACCTACGAGCAGTACTTC,CASMGWDRTYEQYF
TRBD2,TRBJ2-3,medium-sized,TRBV7-2,TGTGCCAGCACCCCCCCTAGCGGGAGGTTACCAGATACGCAGTATTTT,CASTPPSGRLPDTQYF
-,TRBJ1-5,once,TRBV19,TGTGCCAGTAGTAGCCACCGGAGGGTCCCGCATTTT,CASSSHRRVPHF
-,TRBJ2-1,once,TRBV21-1,TGTGCCAGCAGCCTAAATGAGCAGTTCTTC,CASSLNEQFF
-,TRBJ2-7,-,TRBV27,TGTGCCAGCAGTGAGTGGATGTACTACGAGCAGTACTTC,CASSEWMYYEQYF
-,TRBJ2-5,-,TRBV7-9,TGTGCCAGCAGCTTCTGGGAGCAAGAGACCCAGTACTTC,CASSFWEQETQYF
-,TRBJ1-4,-,TRBV2,TGTGCCAGCAGTTCACCCACGGTGGAAAAACTGTTTTTT,CASSSPTVEKLFF
-,TRBJ1-5,few,TRBV2,TGTGCCAGCAGTGAATTCGAAGGTATCAACAATCAGCCCCAGCATTTT,CASSEFEGINNQPQHF
-,TRBJ2-5,-,TRBV2,TGTGCCAGCAGGGGAGAGACCCAGTACTTC,CASRGETQYF
TRBD1,TRBJ1-4,-,TRBV7-8,TGTGCCAGCAGCTTCACACAGGGGTGGGATGAAAAACTGTTTTTT,CASSFTQGWDEKLFF
-,TRBJ2-7,-,TRBV11-2,TGTGCCAGCAGCGCGGGACGCGATAGTAGCTTCGAGCAGTACTTC,CASSAGRDSSFEQYF